This T cell receptor beta chain appears in the sequencing data of a study of cytomegalovirus exposure and HLA in healthy donors. Study-level findings and limits: The study put 150 to 200 TCR beta chains on its list as cytomegalovirus-associated. Reported results showed that the classifier diagnosed cytomegalovirus status with high specificity and sensitivity.

Trimming pared 5 bases from V and 7 bases from J, leaving 12 bases between. Germline V lookup: CDR1 SGHDT, CDR2 YYEEEE. There are 13 residues in the CDR3. Note on this clone: Its specificity is unknown.

Produced via immunoSEQ multiplex PCR; TCRdb's table is partial and in-frame only. The sample carries roughly 120,000 clones, about 91% recorded once. The sequenced material came from PBMCs. J is TRBJ2-2 and V is TRBV5-6; a possible D gene is TRBD2 (6 bases). The TCR was taken from a man aged 18 to 29 in good health and CMV-seronegative. CDR3: CASRPDGSGELFF. The CDR3 DNA reads TGTGCCAGCAGGCCGGACGGGAGCGGGGAGCTGTTTTTT.